This T cell receptor beta chain was recorded in a study of T cells in women clearing cervical HPV infection. For the study at large: Cases' blood sampling followed lesion detection by median approximately 150 days (90 to 200).

Trimming removed 3 bases from V and 4 bases from J; junction bases left unmatched: 13. This CDR3 is built from 16 residues. Looked up from germline, CDR1 is DFQATT and CDR2 is SNEGSKA (reference sequence). Regarding this clone: The read halts 3 residues ahead of the CDR3 end, with the missing end drawn from the germline J gene.

TCRdb keeps only in-frame clones here, not all; method: immunoSEQ multiplex PCR. This table lists 40,000 or so clones. Prevalent HPV16 infections were excluded; only incident single HPV16 infections included. HPV was found by MY09/MY11 PCR and dot-blot genotyping. This sequence joins TRBV20-1 and TRBJ2-7; 9 bases align to TRBD2. The sequence came from a woman between 18 and 75 years old with a cervical HPV16 infection that either progressed to CIN3+ or cleared (not recorded which). Sequenced: blood buffy coat. CDR3 protein: CSASPQSSGRKYEQYF. The part of the CDR3 DNA that was read is TGCAGTGCTAGCCCCCAGAGTAGCGGGAGAAAGTACGAG.